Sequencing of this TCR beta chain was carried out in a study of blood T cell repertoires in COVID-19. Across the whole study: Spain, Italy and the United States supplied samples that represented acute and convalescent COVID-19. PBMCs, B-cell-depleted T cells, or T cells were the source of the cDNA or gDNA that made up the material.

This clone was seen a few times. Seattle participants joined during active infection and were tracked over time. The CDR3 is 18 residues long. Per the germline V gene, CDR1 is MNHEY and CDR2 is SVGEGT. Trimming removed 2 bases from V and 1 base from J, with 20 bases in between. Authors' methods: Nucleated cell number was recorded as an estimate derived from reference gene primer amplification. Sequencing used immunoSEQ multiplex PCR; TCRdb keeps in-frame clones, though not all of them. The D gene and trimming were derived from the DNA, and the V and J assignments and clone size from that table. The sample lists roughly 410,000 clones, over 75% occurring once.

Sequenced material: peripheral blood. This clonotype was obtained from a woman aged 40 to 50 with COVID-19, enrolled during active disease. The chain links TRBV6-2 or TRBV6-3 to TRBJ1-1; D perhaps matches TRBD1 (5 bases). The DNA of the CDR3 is TGTGCCAGCAGTTACCCCTCGACGAGGTCAGGGCCGAACACTGAAGCTTTCTTT. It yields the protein CASSYPSTRSGPNTEAFF.